The rows below give T cell receptor beta chains drawn from one sample of a study of Ad26.COV2.S vaccination and SARS-CoV-2 variants. Sequencing used immunoSEQ multiplex PCR; TCRdb keeps in-frame clones, though not all of them. The data show approximately 350,000 clones, with approximately 83% seen just once and just under 7.5% held by the top ten. The material was peripheral blood, obtained in a trial of Ad26.COV2.S vaccine versus placebo. Source of these receptors: a person between 18 and 59 years old who received the Ad26.COV2.S COVID-19 vaccine or a placebo. The conserved cysteine and the conserved F or W are not part of the CDR3 here. The D gene is left open where the match is weak.

>TRBV27|.|TRBJ1-2
ASSLSAGLHGYT
>TRBV7-2|.|TRBJ1-4
ASSRGYNEKLF
>TRBV11-3|.|TRBJ2-5
ASSSRVARWTQY
>TRBV13|TRBD1|TRBJ2-7
ASSLWSRGIHEQY
>TRBV4-1|TRBD2|TRBJ2-7
ASSQGPGRASYEQY
>TRBV7-9|.|TRBJ1-4
ASSPTGYGGRGEKLF
>TRBV9|.|TRBJ1-4
ASSVGINEKLF
>TRBV11-2|.|TRBJ1-5
ASSLVRGGGQPQH
>TRBV15|.|TRBJ1-1
ATSLGGEGTEAF
>TRBV5-1|TRBD1|TRBJ1-6
ASSFRTGDSPLH
>TRBV5-1|.|TRBJ1-6
ASSVGDNSPLH
>TRBV10-2|TRBD1|TRBJ1-2
ATYTGVDGYT
>TRBV19|.|TRBJ1-5
ASSTHRGQPQH
>TRBV9|.|TRBJ2-1
ASSVYSGANEQF
>TRBV5-6|TRBD1|TRBJ1-6
ASSTGQGDSPLH
>TRBV12-3/TRBV12-4|TRBD1|TRBJ2-7
ASSFGTVYEQY
>TRBV7-9|.|TRBJ1-5
ASSYDGDQPQH
>TRBV5-6|.|TRBJ2-3
ASSLSTWLPQDTQY
>TRBV29-1|.|TRBJ1-3
SVGQPPDGNTIY
>TRBV20-1|.|TRBJ1-1
SASRRGDNTEAF
>TRBV6-5|.|TRBJ1-6
ASSYEVDSPLH
>TRBV5-4|.|TRBJ2-5
ASSLDRDETQY
>TRBV12-3/TRBV12-4|.|TRBJ1-3
ASTPHGGNTIY
>TRBV6-5|.|TRBJ1-6
ASSEWEPLH
>TRBV7-9|.|TRBJ2-1
ASSRDYYNEQF
>TRBV6-5|.|TRBJ1-2
ASSLDSNYGYT
>TRBV4-2|.|TRBJ2-1
ASSQRGGTNNEQF
>TRBV11-2|.|TRBJ1-1
ASSLQGVRTEAF
>TRBV3-1/TRBV3-2|.|TRBJ1-4
ASSHLNEKLF
>TRBV18|TRBD1|TRBJ2-2
ASSPQRGQSAGELF
>TRBV7-3|.|TRBJ2-3
ASSLTGEGTDTQY
>TRBV3-1/TRBV3-2|.|TRBJ2-3
ASSQESDYFLTDTQY
>TRBV5-1|TRBD2|TRBJ2-3
ASSLALGGGTDTQY
>TRBV19|.|TRBJ1-1
ASSMDLNTEAF
>TRBV4-1|TRBD2|TRBJ2-1
ASRKGLAGSNEQF
>TRBV3-1/TRBV3-2|.|TRBJ1-1
ASSEWGTNTEAF
>TRBV11-3|.|TRBJ2-7
ASSLDTASYEQY
>TRBV10-1|.|TRBJ2-1
ASSPTTYNEQF
>TRBV5-1|.|TRBJ1-2
ASSPGQGKRYGYT
>TRBV27|.|TRBJ1-1
ASSSGWGGTEAF
>TRBV7-9|.|TRBJ2-2
ASSLISSNTGELF
>TRBV5-6|.|TRBJ2-3
ASSPTLPTDTQY
>TRBV11-3|.|TRBJ2-1
ASSSVPGGEQF
>TRBV5-5|.|TRBJ1-1
ASSSLRRAEAF
>TRBV20-1|.|TRBJ1-2
SARVPDGYT
>TRBV20-1|TRBD2|TRBJ2-7
SASTSVNSYEQY
>TRBV13|TRBD2|TRBJ2-7
ASSLPSGASREQY
>TRBV12-3/TRBV12-4|.|TRBJ1-1
ASSQTGSTEAF
>TRBV12-5|TRBD1|TRBJ1-6
ASGLEGTGSSPLH
>TRBV6-4|.|TRBJ1-1
ASSETAYTEAF
>TRBV5-6|.|TRBJ2-7
ASSPGRGEQY
>TRBV2|TRBD2|TRBJ2-2
ASTELAGGGTGELF